This is a list of T cell receptor beta chains from one sample in a study of cytomegalovirus exposure and HLA in healthy donors. Clones were read by immunoSEQ multiplex PCR, and TCRdb kept only the in-frame ones, dropping some. The sample records roughly 120,000 clones, around nine tenths being singletons. Sequencing used PBMCs. The receptors here all came from a man between 18 and 29 years old in good health and CMV-seropositive. Each CDR3 is given with its conserved first and last residue. Fields, in order: D gene, J gene, clone size, V gene, CDR3 protein, CDR3 DNA. D genes are given only for firm matches. Size is omitted from some rows. Given values are once, few, many or a class for expanded clones.

>NA|TRBJ1-1|NA|TRBV10-1
CASREDSLMNTEAFF
TGCGCCAGCAGAGAGGACAGTCTAATGAACACTGAAGCTTTCTTT
>TRBD1|TRBJ1-2|NA|TRBV29-1
CSSTGDYGYTF
TGCAGCTCAACAGGGGACTATGGCTACACCTTC
>TRBD2|TRBJ2-1|NA|TRBV4-3
CASSHTSGGNTYNEQFF
TGCGCCAGCAGCCACACTAGCGGGGGGAACACCTACAATGAGCAGTTCTTC
>NA|TRBJ1-1|NA|TRBV5-1
CASSLDRNTEAFF
TGCGCCAGCAGCTTGGACAGGAACACTGAAGCTTTCTTT
>NA|TRBJ2-7|NA|TRBV5-1
CASSLGSGSYEQYF
TGCGCCAGCAGCTTGGGATCGGGATCCTACGAGCAGTACTTC
>TRBD1|TRBJ1-5|NA|TRBV19
CASRGQVGIQPQHF
TGTGCCAGCCGGGGACAGGTCGGGATTCAGCCCCAGCATTTT
>NA|TRBJ1-4|NA|TRBV5-4
CASSIGTTQGEKLFF
TGTGCCAGCAGCATCGGGACAACGCAAGGAGAAAAACTGTTTTTT
>TRBD1|TRBJ1-2|NA|TRBV9
CASSVGDRGQNGYTF
TGTGCCAGCAGCGTAGGGGACAGGGGGCAAAATGGCTACACCTTC
>TRBD1|TRBJ1-1|NA|TRBV2
CASRATGGTEAFF
TGTGCCAGCAGGGCAACAGGGGGCACTGAAGCTTTCTTT
>NA|TRBJ1-3|NA|TRBV10-3
CATKRDNSGNTIYF
TGTGCCACGAAACGGGACAACTCTGGAAACACCATATATTTT
>NA|TRBJ1-4|NA|TRBV5-6
CASSLTGFATNEKLFF
TGTGCCAGCAGCTTGACAGGGTTTGCAACTAATGAAAAACTGTTTTTT
>NA|TRBJ1-2|NA|TRBV19
CASSTGRDHYGYTF
TGTGCCAGTAGTACTGGGCGAGACCACTATGGCTACACCTTC
>NA|TRBJ1-2|once|TRBV30
CAGIENYGYTF
TGTGCCGGGATCGAGAACTATGGCTACACCTTC
>NA|TRBJ2-2|NA|TRBV6-6
CASYVLTNTGELFF
TGTGCCAGCTATGTCTTAACGAACACCGGGGAGCTGTTTTTT
>TRBD1|TRBJ2-7|few|TRBV9
CASSKRTGTLNYEQYF
TGTGCCAGCAGCAAACGGACAGGGACCCTCAACTACGAGCAGTACTTC
>NA|TRBJ1-4|few|TRBV4-2
CASSQQTGGGEKLFF
TGTGCCAGCAGCCAACAGACCGGGGGGGGTGAAAAACTGTTTTTT
>NA|TRBJ2-6|NA|TRBV19
CASSLETKMRGAGANVLTF
TGTGCCAGTAGTCTTGAGACTAAGATGCGGGGAGCTGGGGCCAACGTCCTGACTTTC
>NA|TRBJ2-5|NA|TRBV6-5
CASSPYRAAETQYF
TGTGCCAGCAGTCCATACAGGGCCGCAGAGACCCAGTACTTC
>TRBD1|TRBJ1-4|NA|TRBV29-1
CSVVGTGPNEKLFF
TGCAGCGTTGTTGGGACAGGACCTAATGAAAAACTGTTTTTT